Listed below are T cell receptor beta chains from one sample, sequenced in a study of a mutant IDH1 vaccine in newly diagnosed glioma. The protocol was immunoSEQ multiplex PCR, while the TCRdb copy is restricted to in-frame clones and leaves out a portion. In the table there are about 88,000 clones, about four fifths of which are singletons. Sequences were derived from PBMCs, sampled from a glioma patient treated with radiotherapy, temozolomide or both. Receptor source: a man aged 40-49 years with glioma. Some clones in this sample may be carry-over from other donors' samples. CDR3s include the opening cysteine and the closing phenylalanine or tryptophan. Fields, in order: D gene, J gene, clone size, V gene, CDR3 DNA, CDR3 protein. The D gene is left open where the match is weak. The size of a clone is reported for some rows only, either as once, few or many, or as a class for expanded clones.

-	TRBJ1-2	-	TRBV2	TGTGCCAGCAGAAGAGGGGGGGGCGGTGACTATGGCTACACCTTC	CASRRGGGGDYGYTF
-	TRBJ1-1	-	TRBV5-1	TGCGCCACCACGCGGGGGGGGACAATGAACACTGAAGCTTTCTTT	CATTRGGTMNTEAFF
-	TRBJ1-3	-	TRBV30	TGTGCCTGGAGTGAGGTCTCTGGAAACACCATATATTTT	CAWSEVSGNTIYF
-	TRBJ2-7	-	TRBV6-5	TGTACCAGCAGTTCTACCCAGGGTGTGTCCGAGCAGTACTTC	CTSSSTQGVSEQYF
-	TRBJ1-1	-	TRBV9	TGTGCCAGCAGCCCTTCGGGGGGTTTCTTT	CASSPSGGFF
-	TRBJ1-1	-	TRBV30	TGTGCCTGGAAGGCCCGAGAGGCTGAAGCCTTCTTT	CAWKAREAEAFF
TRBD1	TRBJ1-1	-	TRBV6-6	TGTGCCAGCAGCGCCCGGGGCAGGGGGCAGGACACTGAAGCTTTCTTT	CASSARGRGQDTEAFF
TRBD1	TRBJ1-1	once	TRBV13	TGTGCCAGCAGAACCGGGACAGGGAACACTGAAGCTTTCTTT	CASRTGTGNTEAFF
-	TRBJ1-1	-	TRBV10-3	TGTGCCATCAGTGCGGGGGAGCGTGAAGCTTTCTTT	CAISAGEREAFF
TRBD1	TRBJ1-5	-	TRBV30	TGTGCCTGGAGTGCGTGGCAGGGGGACAATCAGCCCCAGCATTTT	CAWSAWQGDNQPQHF
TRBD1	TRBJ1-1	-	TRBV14	TGTGCCAGCAGCCGGGACAGGGGGAACACTGAAGCTTTCTTT	CASSRDRGNTEAFF
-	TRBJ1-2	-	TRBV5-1	TGCGCCAGCAGCCGGCAGAGCTATGGCTACACCTTC	CASSRQSYGYTF
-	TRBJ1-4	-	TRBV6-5	TGTGCCAGCAGTTACCTCCCAGCCTTTGGGGAAAAACTGTTTTTT	CASSYLPAFGEKLFF
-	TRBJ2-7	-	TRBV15	TGTGCCACCAGCAGAGTACCACCAGGGGCTGGCGAGCAGTACTTC	CATSRVPPGAGEQYF
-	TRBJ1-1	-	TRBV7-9	TGTGCCAGCAGCCCACAGGGAATTCGGTCTTGGTACACTGAAGCTTTCTTT	CASSPQGIRSWYTEAFF
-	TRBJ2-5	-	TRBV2	TGTGCCAGCAGTGAACCCCCGAGTGTTACCCAGTACTTC	CASSEPPSVTQYF
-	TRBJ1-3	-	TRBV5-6	TGTGCCAGCAGCTTGTCCCTGGGGAACCCAAGACCTGGAAACACCATATATTTT	CASSLSLGNPRPGNTIYF
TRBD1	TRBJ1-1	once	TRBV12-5	TGTGCTAGTGGTTTCCTCCTCACAACTGACAGGGACATCACTGAAGCTTTCTTT	CASGFLLTTDRDITEAFF
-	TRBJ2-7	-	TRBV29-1	TGCAGCGTTGCGGCCAGTACAGCCGAGCAGTACTTC	CSVAASTAEQYF
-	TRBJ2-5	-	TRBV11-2	TGTGCCAGCAGCTTAGAACTAGATCCGGAGACCCAGTACTTC	CASSLELDPETQYF